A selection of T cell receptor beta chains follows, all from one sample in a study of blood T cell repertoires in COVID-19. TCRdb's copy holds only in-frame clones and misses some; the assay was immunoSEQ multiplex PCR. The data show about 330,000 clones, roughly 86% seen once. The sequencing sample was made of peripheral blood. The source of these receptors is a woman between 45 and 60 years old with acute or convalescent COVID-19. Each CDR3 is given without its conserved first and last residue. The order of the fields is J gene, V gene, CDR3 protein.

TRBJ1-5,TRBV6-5,ASRQGGGNQPQH
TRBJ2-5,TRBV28,ASSLQGGGETQY
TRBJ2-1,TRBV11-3,ASSLTFLSYNEQF
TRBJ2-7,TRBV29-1,SVARTSENEQY
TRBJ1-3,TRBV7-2,ASSSPGGQGAFGNTIY
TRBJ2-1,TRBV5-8,ASSGPGGSFEQF
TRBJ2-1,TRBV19,ASSRLAGSYNEQF
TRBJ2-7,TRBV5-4,ASSSGQGEQY
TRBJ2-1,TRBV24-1,ATSDLSGNEQF
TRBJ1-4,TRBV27,ASSFHPTGPNEKLF
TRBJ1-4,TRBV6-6,AASYAEKLF
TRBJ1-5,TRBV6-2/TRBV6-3,ASSYHLGQGAVYQPQH
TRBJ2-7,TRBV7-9,ASSTRGRQSYEQY
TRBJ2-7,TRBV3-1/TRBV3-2,ASSQPWGQGGEQY
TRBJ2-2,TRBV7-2,ASAPRLAGQGFGELF
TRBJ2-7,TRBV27,ASLSSGLGGVVQY
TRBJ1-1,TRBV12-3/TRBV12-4,ASTYRTGREAF
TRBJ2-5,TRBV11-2,ASSLGTGQETQY
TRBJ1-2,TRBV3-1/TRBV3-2,ASSQSTANYGYT
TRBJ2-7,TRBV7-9,ASSLVDWDSYEQY
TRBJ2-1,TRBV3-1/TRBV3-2,ASSPAGVSYNEQF
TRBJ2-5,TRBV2,ASNSKRGTDGETQY
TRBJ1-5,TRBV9,ASSVAGEPNQPQH
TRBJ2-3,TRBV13,ASSLVGLAGVTDTQY
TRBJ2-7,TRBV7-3,ASSLGGQGNEQY
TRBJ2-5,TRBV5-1,ASSLERVNQETQY
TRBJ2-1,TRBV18,ASSPPHGEQF
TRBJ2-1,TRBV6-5,ASSIRDSKEQF
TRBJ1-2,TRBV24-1,AKGRGSNYGYT
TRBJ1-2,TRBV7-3,ASSPKGLWDYGYT
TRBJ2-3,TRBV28,ASSLSEAAFLYTQY
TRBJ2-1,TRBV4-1,ASSRQSRSEQF
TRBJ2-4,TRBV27,ASSLSTWTGLAKNIQY
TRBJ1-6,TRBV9,ASSATGALNSPLH
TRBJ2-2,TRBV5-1,ASSLSGQGNTGELF
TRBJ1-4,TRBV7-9,ASMFGGANEKLF
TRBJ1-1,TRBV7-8,ASRHIEGGRTEAF
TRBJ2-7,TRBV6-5,ASSYYFGSPDEQY
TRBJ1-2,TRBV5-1,ASSPQGGTQDYGYT
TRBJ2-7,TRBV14,ASSLSRSQGAIITYEQY
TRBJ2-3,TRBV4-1,ASSQYGTSGSLGLADTQY
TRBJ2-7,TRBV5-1,ASSPGTSGRYEQY
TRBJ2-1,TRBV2,ASGGLAGVWQF
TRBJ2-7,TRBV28,ASSLGQRYEQY